This TCR beta chain is drawn from a study of read filtering for tumor transcriptome and immune sequencing (dated by TCRdb to the early 2020s). As for the study more broadly: The cohort consisted of approximately 17 male and more than 11 female patients, with a mean age of roughly 66 years and an age range of about 47 to 90. One main goal was a read-filtering strategy for immune repertoire data, in particular deciding whether clonotypes backed by only one read should be removed. TCR-region mapped reads per sample ranged from about 3.5 to 10.27 million with IR-seq versus only roughly 75 to 1273 with RNA-seq. Under revised international staging, roughly 8 patients fell into R-ISS I, around 15 into R-ISS II and roughly 7 into R-ISS III. Using the same bone marrow samples, the study compared TCR repertoires obtained by targeted immune repertoire sequencing with those obtained by bulk whole-transcriptome sequencing. After DNase treatment, whole-transcriptome libraries were prepared with the TruSeq RNA Access Library Prep Kit. The research as a whole found: The sorted CD138-negative fraction was not purified T cells but a mixed bone marrow immune population. Single-read clonotypes made up around 82% of clonotypes but roughly 3.2% of total reads in IR-seq, and over 60% of clonotypes and 40% to 50% of reads in RNA-seq. The correlation between IR-seq and RNA-seq shared clonotype proportions rose when single-read clonotypes were removed. Clonotypes were captured by IR-seq at much higher depth and more reliably than by RNA-seq, and smaller IR-seq throughput was sufficient for identification of most shared clonotypes.

The junction shows trimming of 1 base on V and 4 bases on J, plus 11 bases between the germline ends. CDR1 and CDR2 (GTSNPN, SVGIG) derive from the germline V gene (reference sequence). The CDR3 contains 13 residues, cysteine and phenylalanine counted. Only the CDR3 portion is preserved as DNA: 39 bases, with reading frame beginning at the first base. About this clonotype: Its antigen has not been determined. It has no much larger one-base neighbor in the sample; base qualities were not kept.

TCR libraries were built from about 400 ng RNA with the Immunoverse kit, using molecular barcoded adaptors covering alpha/delta and beta/gamma chains. TCR library preparation used the same RNA that went into transcriptome sequencing. TCR libraries were sequenced on an Illumina HiSeq 4000 with 2 x 150 cycles. In the original analysis: TCR reads were aligned to human V, D, J and C references and assembled into CDR3 clonotypes with MiXCR, including quality filtering and error correction. Clonotype counts and gene usage diversity were analyzed with the tcR package in R. For inspection of raw mapping reads, RNA-seq reads were mapped by STAR aligner version 2.5.3a onto GRCh37 of the human genome. IR-seq fastq files were randomly downsampled with Seqtk 1.3 to test the effect of sequencing depth on detected clonotypes. TCRdb ran its own pipeline on the public reads, namely fastp trimming at Q25 and MiXCR clone calling, and kept in-frame beta chains. Every distinct CDR3 protein forms one entry, paired with its most common genes and DNA. TCRdb, rather than the study authors, made the V and J calls. The sample profile shows 40,000 to 50,000 distinct CDR3 sequences; roughly 18% of them were found once. The ten largest clonotypes hold 15% of the sample.

Every patient had bone marrow sampled at the time of active disease. Isolation of bone marrow mononuclear cells was performed by Ficoll-Hypaque density gradient centrifugation. To remove myeloma plasma cells, the cells were labeled with CD138 magnetic microbeads on a MACS separator, and CD138-negative cells were then collected by negative selection. Purity of the isolated cells was checked by flow cytometry on an Attune NxT using CD138 antibodies. TRIzol reagent was used to extract total RNA, which was then quantified with a NanoDrop spectrophotometer. Paired RNA-seq and IR-seq were performed on each patient's CD138-negative bone marrow sample.

Recombination linked TRBV30 to TRBJ2-7; the D gene is possibly TRBD1, with 5 bases matching. Material for sequencing was a population of CD138-negative cells sorted from bone marrow. Explained via the paper, the cell subset or site label denotes: bone marrow mononuclear cells depleted of CD138+ plasma/myeloma cells by negative magnetic selection. The receptor was derived from a donor older than 35 with multiple myeloma. The DNA is as follows: TGTGCCTGGAGTGGGGCAGGGCTATACGAGCAGTACTTC. Translated, it reads CAWSGAGLYEQYF.